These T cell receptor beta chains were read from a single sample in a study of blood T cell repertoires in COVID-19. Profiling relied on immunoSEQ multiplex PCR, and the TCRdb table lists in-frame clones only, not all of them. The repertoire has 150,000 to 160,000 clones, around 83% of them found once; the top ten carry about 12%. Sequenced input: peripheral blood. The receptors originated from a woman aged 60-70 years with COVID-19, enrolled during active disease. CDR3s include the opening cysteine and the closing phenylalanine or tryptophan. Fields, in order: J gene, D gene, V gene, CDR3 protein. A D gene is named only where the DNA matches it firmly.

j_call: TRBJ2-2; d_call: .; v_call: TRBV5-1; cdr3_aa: CASSLQASMYTGELFF
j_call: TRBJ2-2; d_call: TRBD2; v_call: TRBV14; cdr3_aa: CASSQPGLAGVPGELFF
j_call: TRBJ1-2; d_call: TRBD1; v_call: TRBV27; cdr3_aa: CASSLTGADYGYTF
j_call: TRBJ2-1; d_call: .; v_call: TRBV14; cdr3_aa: CASSQAGLSYNEQFF
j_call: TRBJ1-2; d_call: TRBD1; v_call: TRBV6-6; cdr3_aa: CASRTGQGDYGYTF
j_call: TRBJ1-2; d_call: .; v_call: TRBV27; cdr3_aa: CASSKLSGGYGYTF
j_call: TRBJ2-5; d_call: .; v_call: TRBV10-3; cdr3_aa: CAISESVQNQETQYF
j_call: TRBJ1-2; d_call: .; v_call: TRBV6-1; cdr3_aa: CASSEVEGVDTF
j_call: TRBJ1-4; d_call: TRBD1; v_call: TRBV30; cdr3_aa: CAWSTGQGGEKLFF
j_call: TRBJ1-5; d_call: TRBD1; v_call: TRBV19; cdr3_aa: CASSIRTGVLQPQHF
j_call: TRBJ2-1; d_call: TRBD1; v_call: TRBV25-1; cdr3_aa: CASSDHRGQDEQFF
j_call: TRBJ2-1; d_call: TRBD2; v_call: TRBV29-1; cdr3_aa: CSVVLAGGEQFF
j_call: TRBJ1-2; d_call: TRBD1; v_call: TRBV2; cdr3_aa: CASSEGGQGGGYTF
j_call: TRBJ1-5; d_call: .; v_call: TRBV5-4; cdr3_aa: CASRPILEDQPQHF
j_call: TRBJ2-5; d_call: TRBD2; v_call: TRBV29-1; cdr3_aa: CSVDHSSGGETQYF
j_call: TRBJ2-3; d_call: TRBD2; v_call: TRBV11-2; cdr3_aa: CASSLGGSVDTQYF
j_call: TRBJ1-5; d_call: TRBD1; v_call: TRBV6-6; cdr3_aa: CASSPERTGIFGNQPQHF
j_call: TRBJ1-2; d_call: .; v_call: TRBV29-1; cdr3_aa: CSSVSNYGYTF
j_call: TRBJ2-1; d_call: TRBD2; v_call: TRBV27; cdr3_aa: CASRRTSGSASYNEQFF
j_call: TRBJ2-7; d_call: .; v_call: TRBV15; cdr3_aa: CATSRGRGYEQYF
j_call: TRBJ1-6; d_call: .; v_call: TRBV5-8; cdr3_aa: CASSLAEGDSPLHF
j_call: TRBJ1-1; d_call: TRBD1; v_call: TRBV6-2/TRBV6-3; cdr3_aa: CASSRTGLTEAFF
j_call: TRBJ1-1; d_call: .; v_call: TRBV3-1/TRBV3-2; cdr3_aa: CASSPLNTEAFF
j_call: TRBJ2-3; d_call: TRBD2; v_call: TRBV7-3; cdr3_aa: CASSLSGLATDTQYF
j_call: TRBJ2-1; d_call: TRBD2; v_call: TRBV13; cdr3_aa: CASSLGPSGSVFF
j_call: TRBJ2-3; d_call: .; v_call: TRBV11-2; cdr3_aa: CASSLQGRPDTQYF
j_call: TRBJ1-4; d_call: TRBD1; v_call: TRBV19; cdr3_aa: CASKPPGQFIATNEKLFF
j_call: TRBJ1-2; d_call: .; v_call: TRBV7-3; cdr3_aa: CASSLTSGGQGHGYTF
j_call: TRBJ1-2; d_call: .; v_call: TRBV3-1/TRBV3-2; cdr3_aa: CASSKGAGKGYGYTF
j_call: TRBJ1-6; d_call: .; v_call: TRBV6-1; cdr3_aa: CASSERQLNRGSPLHF
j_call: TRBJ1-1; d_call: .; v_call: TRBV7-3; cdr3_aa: CASSPGPANTEAFF
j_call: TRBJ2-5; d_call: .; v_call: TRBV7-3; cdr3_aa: CASSFLTGETQYF
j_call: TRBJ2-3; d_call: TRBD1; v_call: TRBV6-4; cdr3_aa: CASRTLGTGESTDTQYF
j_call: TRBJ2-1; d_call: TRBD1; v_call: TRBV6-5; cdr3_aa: CASSAGTGVYNEQFF
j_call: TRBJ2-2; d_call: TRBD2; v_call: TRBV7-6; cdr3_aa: CASSSRLAGVPNTGELFF
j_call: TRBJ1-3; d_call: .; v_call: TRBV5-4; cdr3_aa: CASSISSLGLAGNTIYF
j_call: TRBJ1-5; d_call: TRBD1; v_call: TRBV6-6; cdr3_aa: CASSPPSRDRAFHSNQPQHF
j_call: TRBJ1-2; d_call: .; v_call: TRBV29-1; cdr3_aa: CSVKAPAEEGGYTF
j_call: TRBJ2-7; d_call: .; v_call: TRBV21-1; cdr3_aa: CASRHPRDRGCEQYF
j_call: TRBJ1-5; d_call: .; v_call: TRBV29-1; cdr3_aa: CSVGAGISNQPQHF
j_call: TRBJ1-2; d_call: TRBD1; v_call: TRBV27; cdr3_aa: CASSSWTGEISYTF
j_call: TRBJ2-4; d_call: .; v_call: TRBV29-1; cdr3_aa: CSAVGAGTKNIQYF
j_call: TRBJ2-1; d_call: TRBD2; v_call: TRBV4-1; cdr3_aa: CASSRKTSAEGDEQFF
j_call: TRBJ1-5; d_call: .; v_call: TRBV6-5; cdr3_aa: CASKAPGQPQHF
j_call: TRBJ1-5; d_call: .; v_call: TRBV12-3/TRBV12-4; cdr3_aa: CASSQGYQPQHF
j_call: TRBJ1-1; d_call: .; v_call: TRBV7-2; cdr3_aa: CASGLNRVSTEAFF
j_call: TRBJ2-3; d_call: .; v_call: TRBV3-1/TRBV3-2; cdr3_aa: CASSPTRVDTQYF
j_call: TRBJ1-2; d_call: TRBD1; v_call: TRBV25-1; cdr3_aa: CASSFWGQGSGGYTF
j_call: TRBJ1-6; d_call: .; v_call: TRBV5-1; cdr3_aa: CASGLDRTNNSPLHF
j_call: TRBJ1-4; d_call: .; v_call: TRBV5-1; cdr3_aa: CASSSGGGTANEKLFF
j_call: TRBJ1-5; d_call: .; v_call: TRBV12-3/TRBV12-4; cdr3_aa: CASSLQPRGPQHF
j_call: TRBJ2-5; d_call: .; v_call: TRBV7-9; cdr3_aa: CASSLGSVEAETQYF
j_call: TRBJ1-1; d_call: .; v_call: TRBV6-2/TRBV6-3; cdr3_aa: CASSYSWGGTEAFF
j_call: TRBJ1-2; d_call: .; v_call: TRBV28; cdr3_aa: CASTPGGPTYGYTF
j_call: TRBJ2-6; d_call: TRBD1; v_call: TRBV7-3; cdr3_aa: CASSSFGQGTGANVLTF
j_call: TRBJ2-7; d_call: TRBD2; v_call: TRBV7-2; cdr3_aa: CASSLGLAGDIYEQYF
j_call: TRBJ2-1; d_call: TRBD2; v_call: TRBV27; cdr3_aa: CASSFPLPPGLKLHNEQFF
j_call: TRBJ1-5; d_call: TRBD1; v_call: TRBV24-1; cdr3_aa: CATSERGQGAAQPQHF